A single sample is the source of the 16 T cell receptor beta chains below, sequenced in a study of glioma-infiltrating T cells. Amplification of TCR alpha and beta CDR3 regions from RNA used iRepertoire nested multiplex PCR. TCRdb independently ran MiXCR on the multiplex PCR reads; one entry per CDR3 protein. Of about 400,000 distinct CDR3 sequences in the sample, 41% were seen once. Sequenced material: glioma tissue, nonneoplastic brain tissue, or PBMCs (not recorded which). Receptor source: a human donor with low-grade glioma or glioblastoma, undergoing nonglioma brain surgery, or in good health (not recorded which).

As for this clonotype: The junction departs from the called germline gene at one end, perhaps through a read error. The CDR3 sequence is CTTGGLAPGTDTQYF. The CDR3 coding sequence is TGTACCACCGGGGGACTGGCGCCAGGCACAGATACGCAGTATTTT. The chain is built from TRBV15 and TRBJ2-3; D is perhaps TRBD2 (6 bases). Germline V gives CDR1 LNHNV, CDR2 YYDKDF (reference sequence). The CDR3 loop spans 15 amino acids. Together with reference TRBV15 and TRBJ2-3, the CDR3 gives the full variable domain: DAMVIQNPRYQVTQFGKPVTLSCSQTLNHNVMYWYQQKSSQAPKLLFHYYDKDFNNEADTPDNFQSRRPNTSFCFLDIRSPGLGDTAMYLCTTGGLAPGTDTQYFGPGTRLTVL.

V and J are TRBV6-5 and TRBJ2-7; tentative D call: TRBD1 (5 bases). V gave up 5 bases and J gave up 11 bases, with 22 bases separating them. CDR3 length equals 14 residues. Germline lookup yields CDR1 MNHEY and CDR2 SVGAGI. CDR3 region: CASSHSRTLSEKYF. In nucleotides, the CDR3 is TGTGCCAGCAGTCACAGTCGGACACTTAGTGAGAAGTACTTC.

The chain joins TRBV28 to TRBJ2-3; 7 bases align to TRBD1. CDR3 length equals 17 residues. Looked up from germline, CDR1 is MDHEN and CDR2 is SYDVKM. Trimming cost V 4 bases and J 0 bases; bases outside gene matches: 10. Here the CDR3 reads CASSYRGRRPSTDTQYF. CDR3 bases: TGTGCCAGCAGTTACAGGGGCAGGAGACCTAGCACAGATACGCAGTATTTT.

This clonotype appeared once. This may stem from a read error, because a much larger clone lies one nucleotide away. The V call is TRBV27, the J call TRBJ2-7; the match to TRBD2 covers 7 bases. Germline V gene sequence: CDR1 MNHEY, CDR2 SMNVEV (reference sequence). Unmatched junction bases numbered 17, after V lost 6 bases and J lost 12 bases. This CDR3 has 14 residues. CDR3 residues: CASSVERSGRKRYF. As DNA, the CDR3 is TGTGCCAGCAGCGTCGAGAGGTCCGGGAGGAAGCGGTACTTC.

The V and J genes are TRBV19 and TRBJ2-3, with TRBD2 matching 13 bases. Per germline, CDR1 LNHDA and CDR2 SQIVND (reference sequence). CDR3 length: 17 residues. J gave up 2 bases and V 2 bases, and 4 bases lay outside the gene matches. CDR3 in amino acids: CASSIQGLAGHTDTQYF. As DNA, the CDR3 is TGTGCCAGTAGTATACAGGGACTAGCGGGACACACAGATACGCAGTATTTT.

The rearrangement uses TRBV6-4 and TRBJ1-1, with 7 bases lining up with TRBD1. The CDR3 covers 14 residues. Germline V lookup: CDR1 MRHNA, CDR2 SNTAGT. V lost 6 bases and J lost 2; bases outside the gene matches: 6. In nucleotides, the CDR3 is TGTGCCAGCAGGCGCAGGGGGGAAAACACTGAAGCTTTCTTT. Translated, it gives CASRRRGENTEAFF.

This clonotype occurred once. The chain carries TRBV6-6 and TRBJ2-7; 7 bases fit TRBD1. This CDR3 has 14 amino acids. The V gene's germline CDR1 is MNHNY and CDR2 SVGAGI (reference sequence). With V trimmed by 2 bases and J by 5 bases, 6 bases remained unmatched. DNA for the CDR3: TGTGCCAGCAGTTACCGTGATCAGGGGGACGAGCAGTACTTC. It translates to CASSYRDQGDEQYF.

This clonotype was counted a single time. The CDR3 ends on some other residue instead of the conserved phenylalanine or tryptophan, so this is likely a read error. This chain connects TRBV7-9 to TRBJ2-7; possible D gene TRBD2, 5 bases. V was cut by 3 bases and J by 5 bases, with 11 bases left in between. The CDR3 contains 13 residues. Germline lookup yields CDR1 SEHNR and CDR2 FQNEAQ (reference sequence). The CDR3 nucleotides are TGTGCCAGCAGCTTCGCGGGTAACGACGAGCAGTACTCA. Its protein product is CASSFAGNDEQYS.

CDR3: CASSFGLAVDEQFF. DNA for the CDR3: TGCGCCAGCAGCTTTGGACTAGCGGTGGATGAGCAGTTCTTC. The chain couples TRBV5-1 to TRBJ2-1, with TRBD2 identical over 10 bases. The CDR3 extends over 14 amino acids. Germline V lookup: CDR1 SGHRS, CDR2 YFSETQ. The junction had 4 bases not matched to a gene; V was cut back by 2 bases and J by 8 bases.

This clonotype has ten or more counts. The CDR3 region has the DNA TGCAGTGCTATTTCTGTCCTCGCCGGCACAGATACGCAGTATTTT. Amino acid sequence: CSAISVLAGTDTQYF. The V and J genes are TRBV20-1 and TRBJ2-3; D unresolved. The V and J ends lost 4 bases and 1 base respectively, with 15 bases between them. The CDR3 contains 15 residues. Germline CDR1 is DFQATT and CDR2 is SNEGSKA (reference sequence).

This clonotype was observed a handful of times. This chain connects TRBV29-1 to TRBJ2-7, with a weak D call TRBD2 (5 bases). The germline V gene has CDR1 SQVTM and CDR2 ANQGSEA. CDR3 length equals 13 residues. V shed 6 bases and J shed 0 bases, with 12 bases lying between them. CDR3 nucleotides: TGCAGCGTCGCGACGGGGAGCTCCTACGAGCAGTACTTC. This gives the protein CSVATGSSYEQYF.

This clonotype appeared many times. This rearrangement joins TRBV6-2 or TRBV6-3 to TRBJ2-1, with 13 bases that match TRBD2. The CDR3 spans 21 residues. Germline CDR1 is MNHEY and CDR2 is SVGEGT. V lost 5 bases to trimming and J lost 7 bases; unmatched junction nucleotides: 23. CDR3 region: CASSQHQETGDPGLAGNEQFF. The CDR3 region has the DNA TGTGCCAGCAGTCAACACCAGGAGACAGGGGACCCGGGACTAGCGGGAAATGAGCAGTTCTTC.

The chain recombines TRBV28 with TRBJ2-5; no clear D gene. The germline V gene has CDR1 MDHEN and CDR2 SYDVKM. CDR3 length: 14 amino acids. V lost 6 bases to trimming and J lost 4 bases, with 15 bases between them. CDR3 region: CASSPPGRGETQYF. The CDR3 nucleotides read TGTGCCAGCAGCCCCCCCGGGCGTGGAGAGACCCAGTACTTC.

This sequence joins TRBV5-4 and TRBJ2-7; D is possibly TRBD1 (5 bases). The V gene's germline CDR1 is SGHNT and CDR2 YYREEE (reference sequence). Trimming shortened V by 4 bases and J by 3 bases, and 17 bases separated the two germline ends. The CDR3 is made up of 15 amino acids. CDR3 sequence: CASSPRSGFSYEQYF. Written as DNA, the CDR3 is TGTGCCAGCAGCCCACGCTCAGGGTTCAGCTACGAGCAGTACTTC.

Many counts were recorded for this clonotype. The chain combines TRBV27 with TRBJ2-1; D possibly matches TRBD1 or TRBD2 (5 bases each). This CDR3 is built from 16 residues. Germline loops: CDR1 MNHEY, CDR2 SMNVEV (reference sequence). Trimming took off 10 bases at V and 6 bases at J, with 25 bases between the two ends. The CDR3 sequence: CATCSGSSALANEQFF. The CDR3 bases are TGTGCCACCTGTTCAGGGAGTAGCGCTCTAGCCAATGAGCAGTTCTTC.

This clonotype appeared a few times. This rearrangement joins TRBV20-1 to TRBJ2-7; 8 bases match TRBD2. The J segment lost 2 bases and the V segment lost 4 bases, leaving 7 bases of the junction unmatched. Germline loops: CDR1 DFQATT, CDR2 SNEGSKA (reference sequence). The CDR3 is 14 amino acids. The CDR3 DNA reads TGCAGTGCTAAGTCCGGGAGGGCCGCCTACGAGCAGTACTTC. It is translated as CSAKSGRAAYEQYF.